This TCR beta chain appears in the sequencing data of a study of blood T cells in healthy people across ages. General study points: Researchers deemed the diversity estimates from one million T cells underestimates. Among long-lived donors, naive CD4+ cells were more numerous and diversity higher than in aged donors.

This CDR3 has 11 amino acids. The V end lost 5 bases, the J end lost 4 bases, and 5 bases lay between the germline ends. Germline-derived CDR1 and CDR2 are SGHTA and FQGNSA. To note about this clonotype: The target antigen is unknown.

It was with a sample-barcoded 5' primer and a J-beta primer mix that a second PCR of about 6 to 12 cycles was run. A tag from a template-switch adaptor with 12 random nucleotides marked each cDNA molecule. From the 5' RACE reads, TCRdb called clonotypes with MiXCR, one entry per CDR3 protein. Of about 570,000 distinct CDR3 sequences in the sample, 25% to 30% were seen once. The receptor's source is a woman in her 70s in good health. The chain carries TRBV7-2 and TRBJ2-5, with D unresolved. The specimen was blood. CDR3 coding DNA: TGTGCCAGCAGCGCCATAGAGACCCAGTACTTC. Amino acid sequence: CASSAIETQYF.